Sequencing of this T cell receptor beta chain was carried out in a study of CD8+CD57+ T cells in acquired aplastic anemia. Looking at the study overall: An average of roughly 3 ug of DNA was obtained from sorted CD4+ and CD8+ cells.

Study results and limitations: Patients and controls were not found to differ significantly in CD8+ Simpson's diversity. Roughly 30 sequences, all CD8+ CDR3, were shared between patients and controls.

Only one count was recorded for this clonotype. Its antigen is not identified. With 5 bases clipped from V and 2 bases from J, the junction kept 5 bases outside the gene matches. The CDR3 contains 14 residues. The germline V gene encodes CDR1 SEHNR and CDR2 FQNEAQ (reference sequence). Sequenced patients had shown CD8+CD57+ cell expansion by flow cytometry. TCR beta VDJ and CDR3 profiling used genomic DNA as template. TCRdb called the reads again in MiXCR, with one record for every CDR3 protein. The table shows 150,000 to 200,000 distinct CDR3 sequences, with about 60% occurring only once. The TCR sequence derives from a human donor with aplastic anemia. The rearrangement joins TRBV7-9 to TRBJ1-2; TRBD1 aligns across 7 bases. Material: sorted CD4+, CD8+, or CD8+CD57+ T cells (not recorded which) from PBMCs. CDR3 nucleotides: TGTGCCAGCAGCCCTGGGACAGACAACTATGGCTACACCTTC. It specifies CASSPGTDNYGYTF.